The 6 T cell receptor beta chains below come from one sample, sequenced in a study of CD8+ T cells in alopecia areata. Treatment specified: oral pan-JAK inhibitor, 5-10 mg twice daily. The sequencing template was cDNA reverse transcribed from extracted RNA. This table comes from immunoSEQ multiplex PCR, and its TCRdb copy is limited to in-frame clones, with some not included. The table has a few hundred thousand clones, more than 30% seen once. The source was CD4+ T cells sorted from blood, collected at approximately week 31, from a patient treated with tofacitinib. The receptors were sampled from a human donor with alopecia areata.

The chain joins TRBV4-1 to TRBJ2-2; the match to TRBD1 covers 9 bases. The V segment lost 4 bases and the J segment 5 bases; nucleotides outside the gene matches: 5. Germline CDR1 and CDR2: MGHRA and YSYEKL. This CDR3 is built from 15 residues. CDR3 coding DNA: TGCGCCAGCAGCCCGCCGGGACAGGGAACCGGGGAGCTGTTTTTT. It specifies CASSPPGQGTGELFF.

V is TRBV14 and J is TRBJ1-6, with D possibly being TRBD1 (6 bases). CDR3 length: 15 amino acids. In germline, CDR1 is SGHDN, CDR2 FVKESK. The germline V and J ends were trimmed by 4 bases and 7 bases, with 14 bases remaining between them. The CDR3 DNA is TGTGCCAGCAGCCCCAGGCAGGGGCGGAATTCACCCCTCCACTTT. As protein: CASSPRQGRNSPLHF.

This rearrangement joins TRBV25-1 to TRBJ2-5; D might be TRBD1 (6 bases). V was pared by 3 bases and J by 3 bases, with 14 bases between. This CDR3 contains 15 residues. Germline lookup yields CDR1 MGHDK and CDR2 SYGVNS. The CDR3 region is CASSDQGTIKETQYF. CDR3 bases: TGTGCCAGCAGTGACCAAGGGACAATTAAAGAGACCCAGTACTTC.

This clone was counted only a few times. The rearrangement uses TRBV5-5 and TRBJ2-7; 10 bases fit TRBD1. The germline V gene has CDR1 SGHKS and CDR2 YYEKEE (reference sequence). V was pared by 4 bases and J by 4 bases, with 2 bases of the junction left unmatched. This CDR3 is built from 13 residues. The CDR3 bases are TGTGCCAGCAGCCGACAGGGGGCATACGAGCAGTACTTC. Protein: CASSRQGAYEQYF.

This clone was detected many times. The rearrangement uses TRBV9 and TRBJ2-3, with 15 bases identical to TRBD2. From germline, CDR1 is SGDLS and CDR2 YYNGEE. The CDR3 runs 17 residues. V lost 3 bases, J lost 4 bases, and 6 bases stayed unmatched. CDR3 in DNA: TGTGCCAGCAGCGCGGGACTAGCGGGGGGCATATCAGATACGCAGTATTTT. It encodes CASSAGLAGGISDTQYF.

This sequence joins TRBV19 and TRBJ2-1; 9 nucleotides line up with TRBD1. Germline CDR1 reads LNHDA; CDR2 reads SQIVND (reference sequence). This CDR3 spans 15 amino acids. V lost 6 bases, J lost 5 bases, and 8 bases stayed unmatched. The CDR3 bases are TGTGCCAGTAGCGGAGGGACAGGGAAGCACAATGAGCAGTTCTTC. Protein sequence: CASSGGTGKHNEQFF.